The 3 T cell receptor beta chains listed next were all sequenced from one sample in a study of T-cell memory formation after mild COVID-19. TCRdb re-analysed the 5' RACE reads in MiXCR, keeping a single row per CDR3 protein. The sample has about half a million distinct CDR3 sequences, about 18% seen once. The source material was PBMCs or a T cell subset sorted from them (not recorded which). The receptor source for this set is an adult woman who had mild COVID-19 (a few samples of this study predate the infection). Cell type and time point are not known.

In nucleotides, the CDR3 is TGTGCCAGCAGTTTATACCTGGCCGGGACAGGGGCCCCCGGGGAGCTGTTTTTT. It codes for CASSLYLAGTGAPGELFF. This sequence joins TRBV27 and TRBJ2-2, with 10 bases identical to TRBD1. Germline loops: CDR1 MNHEY, CDR2 SMNVEV (reference sequence). The length of the CDR3 is 18 residues. Trimming cost V 1 base and J 6 bases; bases outside gene matches: 11.

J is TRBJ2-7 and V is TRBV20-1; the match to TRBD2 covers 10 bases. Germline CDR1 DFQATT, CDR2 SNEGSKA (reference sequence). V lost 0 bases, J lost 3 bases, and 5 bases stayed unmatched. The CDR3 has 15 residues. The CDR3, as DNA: TGCAGTGCTAGAGAGTCGTCTAGCGGGAGCTACGAGCAGTACTTC. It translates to CSARESSSGSYEQYF.

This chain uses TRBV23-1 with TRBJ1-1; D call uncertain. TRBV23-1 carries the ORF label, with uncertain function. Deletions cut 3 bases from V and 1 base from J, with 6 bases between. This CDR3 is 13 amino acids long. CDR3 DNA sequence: TGCGCCAGCAGTCATTACGGGAACACTGAAGCTTTCTTT. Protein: CASSHYGNTEAFF.